The clone carrying this T cell receptor (beta chain) showed up many times. The sample is drawn from a study of blood T cells in healthy people across ages. Whole-study context: Per every two T cells, about one barcoded beta molecule was captured by template switching.

From germline, CDR1 is SEHNR and CDR2 FQNEAQ (reference sequence). Trimming pared 6 bases from V and 1 base from J, leaving 5 bases between. This CDR3 contains 12 residues. It was with a sample-barcoded 5' primer and a J-beta primer mix that a second PCR of roughly 6 to 11 cycles was run. One entry per CDR3 protein, called by TCRdb with MiXCR from the 5' RACE reads. Here the sample spans just over 1 million distinct CDR3 sequences, less than 50% being singletons. The receptor was derived from an older woman in good health. The specimen sequenced was blood. The genes are TRBV7-9 and TRBJ2-3; no reliable D call. The CDR3 spells CASSPRTDTQYF. The CDR3 DNA is TGTGCCAGCAGTCCCCGCACAGATACGCAGTATTTT. Variable domain in full (rest from reference TRBV7-9 and TRBJ2-3): DTGVSQNPRHKITKRGQNVTFRCDPISEHNRLYWYRQTLGQGPEFLTYFQNEAQLEKSRLLSDRFSAERPKGSFSTLEIQRTEQGDSAMYLCASSPRTDTQYFGPGTRLTVL.